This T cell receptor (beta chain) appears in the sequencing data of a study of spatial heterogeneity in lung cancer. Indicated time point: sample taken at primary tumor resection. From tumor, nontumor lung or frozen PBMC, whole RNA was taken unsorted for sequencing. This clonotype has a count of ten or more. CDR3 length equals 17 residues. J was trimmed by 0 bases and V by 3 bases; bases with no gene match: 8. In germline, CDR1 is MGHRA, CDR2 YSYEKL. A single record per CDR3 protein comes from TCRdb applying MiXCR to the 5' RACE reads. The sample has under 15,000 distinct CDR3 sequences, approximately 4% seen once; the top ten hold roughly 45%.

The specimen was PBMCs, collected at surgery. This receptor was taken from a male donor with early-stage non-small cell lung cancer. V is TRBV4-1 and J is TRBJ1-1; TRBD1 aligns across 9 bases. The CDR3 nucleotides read TGCGCCAGCAGCCATTCCGGGACAGGGAATATGAACACTGAAGCTTTCTTT. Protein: CASSHSGTGNMNTEAFF.